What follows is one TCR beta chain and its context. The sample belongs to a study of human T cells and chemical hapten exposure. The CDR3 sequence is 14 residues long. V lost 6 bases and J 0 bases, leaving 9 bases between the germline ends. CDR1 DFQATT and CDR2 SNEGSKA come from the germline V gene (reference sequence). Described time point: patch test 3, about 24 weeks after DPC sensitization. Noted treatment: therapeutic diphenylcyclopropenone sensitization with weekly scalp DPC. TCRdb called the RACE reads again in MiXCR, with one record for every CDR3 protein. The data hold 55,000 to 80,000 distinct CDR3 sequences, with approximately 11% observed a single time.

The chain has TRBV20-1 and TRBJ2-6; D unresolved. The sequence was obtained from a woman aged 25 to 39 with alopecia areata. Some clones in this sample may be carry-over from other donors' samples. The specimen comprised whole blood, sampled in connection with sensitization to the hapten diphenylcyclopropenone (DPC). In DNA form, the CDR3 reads TGCAGTGCCCTTTTTGCCTCTGGGGCCAACGTCCTGACTTTC. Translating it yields CSALFASGANVLTF.